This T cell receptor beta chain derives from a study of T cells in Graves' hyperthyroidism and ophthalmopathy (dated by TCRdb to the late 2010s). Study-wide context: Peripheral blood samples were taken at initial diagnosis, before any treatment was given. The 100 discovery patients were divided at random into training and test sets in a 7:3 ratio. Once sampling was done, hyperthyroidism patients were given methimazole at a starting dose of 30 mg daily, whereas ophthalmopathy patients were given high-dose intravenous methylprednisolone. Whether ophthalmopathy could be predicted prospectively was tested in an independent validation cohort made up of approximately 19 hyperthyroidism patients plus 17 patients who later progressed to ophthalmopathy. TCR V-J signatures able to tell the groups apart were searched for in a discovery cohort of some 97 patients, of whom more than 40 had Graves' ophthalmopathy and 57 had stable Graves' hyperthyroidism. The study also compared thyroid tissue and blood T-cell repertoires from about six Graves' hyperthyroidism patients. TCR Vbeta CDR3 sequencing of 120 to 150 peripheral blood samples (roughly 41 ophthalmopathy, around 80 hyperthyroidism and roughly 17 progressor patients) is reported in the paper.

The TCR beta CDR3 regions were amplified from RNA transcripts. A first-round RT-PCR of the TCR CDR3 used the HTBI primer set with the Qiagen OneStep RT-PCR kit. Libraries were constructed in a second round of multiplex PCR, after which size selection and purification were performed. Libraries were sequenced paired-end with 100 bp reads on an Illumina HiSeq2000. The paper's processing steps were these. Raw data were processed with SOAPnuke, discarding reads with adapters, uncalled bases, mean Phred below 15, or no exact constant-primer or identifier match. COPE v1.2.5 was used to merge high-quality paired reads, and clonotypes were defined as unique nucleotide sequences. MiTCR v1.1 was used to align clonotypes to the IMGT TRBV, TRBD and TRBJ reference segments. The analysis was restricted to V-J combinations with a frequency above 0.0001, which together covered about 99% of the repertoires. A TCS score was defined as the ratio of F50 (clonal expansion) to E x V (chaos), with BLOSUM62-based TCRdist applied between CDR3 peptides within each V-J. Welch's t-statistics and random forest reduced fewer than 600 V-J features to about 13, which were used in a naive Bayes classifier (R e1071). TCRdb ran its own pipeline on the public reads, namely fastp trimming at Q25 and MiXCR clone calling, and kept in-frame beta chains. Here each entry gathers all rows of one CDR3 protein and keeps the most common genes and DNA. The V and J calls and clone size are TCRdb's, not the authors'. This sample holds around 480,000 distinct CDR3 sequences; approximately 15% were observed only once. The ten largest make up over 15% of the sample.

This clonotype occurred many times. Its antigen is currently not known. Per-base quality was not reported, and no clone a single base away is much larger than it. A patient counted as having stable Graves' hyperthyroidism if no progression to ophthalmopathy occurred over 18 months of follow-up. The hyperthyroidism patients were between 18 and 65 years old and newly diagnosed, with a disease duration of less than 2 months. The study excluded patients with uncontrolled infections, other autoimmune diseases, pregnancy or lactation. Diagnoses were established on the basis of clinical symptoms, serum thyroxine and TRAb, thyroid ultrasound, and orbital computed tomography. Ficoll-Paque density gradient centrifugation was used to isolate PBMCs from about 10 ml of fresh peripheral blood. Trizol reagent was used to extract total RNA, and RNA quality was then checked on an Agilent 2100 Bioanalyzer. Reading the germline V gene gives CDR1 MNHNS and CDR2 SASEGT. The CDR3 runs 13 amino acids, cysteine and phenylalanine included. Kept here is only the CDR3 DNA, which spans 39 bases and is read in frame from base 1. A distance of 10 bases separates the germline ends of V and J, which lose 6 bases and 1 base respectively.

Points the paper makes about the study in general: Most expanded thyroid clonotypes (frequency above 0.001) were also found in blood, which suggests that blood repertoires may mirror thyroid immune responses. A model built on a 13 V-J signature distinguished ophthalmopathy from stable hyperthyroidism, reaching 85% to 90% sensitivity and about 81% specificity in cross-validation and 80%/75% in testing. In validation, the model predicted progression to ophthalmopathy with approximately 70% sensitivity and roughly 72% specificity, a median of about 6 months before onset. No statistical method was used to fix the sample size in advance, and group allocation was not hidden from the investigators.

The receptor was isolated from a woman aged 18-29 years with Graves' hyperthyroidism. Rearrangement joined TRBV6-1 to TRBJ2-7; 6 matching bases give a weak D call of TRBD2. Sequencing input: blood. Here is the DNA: TGTGCCAGCAGCGTGACTAGTTCCTACGAGCAGTACTTC. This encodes CASSVTSSYEQYF.